The 16 T cell receptor beta chains below were found in one sample sequenced in a study of T cell responses to AZD1222 COVID-19 vaccine. Some clones are missing from TCRdb's copy, which holds only in-frame ones; the method was immunoSEQ multiplex PCR. The sample holds roughly 99,000 clones, about 90% seen once. The specimen comprised peripheral blood, sampled on day 0 of AZD1222 vaccination. The receptors here all came from an adult in good health.

V and J are TRBV29-1 and TRBJ1-5, with D unresolved. Germline loops: CDR1 SQVTM, CDR2 ANQGSEA. With 1 base removed from V and 5 bases from J, the gap between germline ends came to 9 bases. CDR3 length: 13 amino acids. DNA for the CDR3: TGCAGCGTTGAAGGTCCGAAGTATCAGCCCCAGCATTTT. Amino acid sequence: CSVEGPKYQPQHF. Full variable domain (rest looked up from reference TRBV29-1 and TRBJ1-5): SAVISQKPSRDICQRGTSLTIQCQVDSQVTMMFWYRQQPGQSLTLIATANQGSEATYESGFVIDKFPISRPNLTFSTLTVSNMSPEDSSIYLCSVEGPKYQPQHFGDGTRLSIL.

The CDR3 protein is CASSSGLAGGPLEQYF. The CDR3 region has the DNA TGTGCCAGCAGCTCGGGACTAGCGGGAGGGCCCCTCGAGCAGTACTTC. This chain links TRBV7-9 with TRBJ2-7, with 16 bases lining up with TRBD2. Germline CDR1 reads SEHNR; CDR2 reads FQNEAQ (reference sequence). The CDR3 length is 16 residues. V lost 4 bases and J lost 6; bases outside the gene matches: 6.

This chain uses TRBV6-6 with TRBJ1-1, with D tentatively TRBD1 (5 bases). The V gene lost 5 bases and the J gene lost 0 bases, with 13 bases spanning the gap. Germline values: CDR1 MNHNY, CDR2 SVGAGI (reference sequence). The CDR3 is 15 amino acids. The CDR3 coding sequence is TGTGCCAGCAGTGTCGGGGGAACTATGAACACTGAAGCTTTCTTT. It specifies CASSVGGTMNTEAFF.

The V call is TRBV19, the J call TRBJ2-3; D may be TRBD2 (5 bases). CDR1 and CDR2 from the germline V gene are LNHDA and SQIVND (reference sequence). The CDR3 runs 14 residues. Between the trimmed V and J ends, which lost 3 bases and 6 bases, there was a span of 13 bases. The CDR3, as DNA: TGTGCCAGTAGTATCCGGGATCCCACGGATACGCAGTATTTT. It is translated as CASSIRDPTDTQYF. The full variable domain, in which reference TRBV19 and TRBJ2-3 provide the parts outside the CDR3, is DGGITQSPKYLFRKEGQNVTLSCEQNLNHDAMYWYRQDPGQGLRLIYYSQIVNDFQKGDIAEGYSVSREKKESFPLTVTSAQKNPTAFYLCASSIRDPTDTQYFGPGTRLTVL.

The rearrangement uses TRBV24-1 and TRBJ1-2; 11 positions agree with TRBD1. Trimming took 3 bases from V and 3 from J; bases not matched to a gene: 5. Germline loops: CDR1 KGHDR, CDR2 SFDVKD. The CDR3 has 16 amino acids. The CDR3 spells CATSDGQGAWDYGYTF. As DNA, the CDR3 is TGTGCCACCAGTGATGGACAGGGGGCTTGGGACTATGGCTACACCTTC.

The chain is built from TRBV29-1 and TRBJ1-5, with D unresolved. V shed 6 bases and J shed 5 bases, with 14 bases lying between them. This CDR3 has 13 residues. CDR1 SQVTM and CDR2 ANQGSEA come from the germline V gene. The CDR3 region has the DNA TGCAGCGTGAGAGCTGGTGGGGATCAGCCCCAGCATTTT. As protein: CSVRAGGDQPQHF.

This CDR3 is CASSLVGQGPNEKLFF. DNA for the CDR3: TGTGCCAGCAGCTTGGTCGGACAGGGCCCTAATGAAAAACTGTTTTTT. The rearrangement joins TRBV5-5 to TRBJ1-4; TRBD1 matches 8 bases. Germline V gene data show CDR1 as SGHKS and CDR2 as YYEKEE (reference sequence). The CDR3 is 16 residues long. Trimming at V came to 0 bases and at J to 3 bases, leaving 4 bases not matched to a gene.

The CDR3 region is CASSGQTLSNQPQHF. The CDR3 nucleotides read TGTGCCAGTAGTGGTCAGACACTCAGCAATCAGCCCCAGCATTTT. The chain is built from TRBV19 and TRBJ1-5; D gene ambiguous. V was clipped by 5 bases and J by 1 base, with 12 bases between them. The germline gives CDR1 LNHDA, CDR2 SQIVND (reference sequence). CDR3 size: 15 residues.

V is TRBV3-1 (or the pseudogene TRBV3-2) and J is TRBJ2-7; D possibly corresponds to TRBD2 (6 bases). The V end lost 2 bases, the J end lost 3 bases, and 14 bases lay between the germline ends. CDR3 length equals 15 residues. Germline V gene sequence: CDR1 LGHDT, CDR2 YNNKEL (reference sequence). CDR3 in amino acids: CASSQSVAEHYEQYF. In nucleotides, the CDR3 is TGTGCCAGCAGCCAATCGGTAGCGGAACACTACGAGCAGTACTTC.

V is TRBV25-1 and J is TRBJ2-7; D uncertain. Trimming left V 1 base short and J 2 bases short, with 12 bases between. Per germline, CDR1 MGHDK and CDR2 SYGVNS. The CDR3 covers 15 residues. The CDR3 protein is CASSESTLETYEQYF. The CDR3 nucleotides are TGTGCCAGCAGTGAATCTACCCTAGAAACCTACGAGCAGTACTTC.

This clone was seen only once. The DNA of the CDR3 is TGTGCCAGCTCACCCGGGACACCCAAAAACATTCAGTACTTC. Translating gives CASSPGTPKNIQYF. J is TRBJ2-4 and V is TRBV18, with TRBD1 as a possible D gene (6 bases). V was shortened by 3 bases and J by 2 bases, with 8 bases between the two germline ends. The CDR3 is 14 residues long. The germline V gene encodes CDR1 KGHSH and CDR2 LQKENI.

The chain has TRBV18 and TRBJ1-4; D unclear. CDR3 size: 14 residues. V was shortened by 3 bases and J by 0 bases, with 5 bases between the two germline ends. Germline V gene lookup returns CDR1 KGHSH and CDR2 LQKENI. In DNA form, the CDR3 reads TGTGCCAGCTCACCTCTGGCAACTAATGAAAAACTGTTTTTT. Translation gives CASSPLATNEKLFF. The whole variable domain, remainder taken from reference TRBV18 and TRBJ1-4, is NAGVMQNPRHLVRRRGQEARLRCSPMKGHSHVYWYRQLPEEGLKFMVYLQKENIIDESGMPKERFSAEFPKEGPSILRIQQVVRGDSAAYFCASSPLATNEKLFFGSGTQLSVL.

The DNA for the CDR3 is TGTGCCAGCAGCCAGGTGGCCGGCCTGGGCTACACCTTC. Encoded protein: CASSQVAGLGYTF. The genes are TRBV6-5 and TRBJ1-2; D is undetermined. Trimming shortened V by 6 bases and J by 8 bases, and 16 bases separated the two germline ends. Germline V gene sequence: CDR1 MNHEY, CDR2 SVGAGI. This CDR3 region has 13 residues.

The chain recombines TRBV27 with TRBJ2-3; 10 bases fit TRBD2. Germline loops: CDR1 MNHEY, CDR2 SMNVEV (reference sequence). The CDR3 sequence is 15 residues long. The V gene end was trimmed by 3 bases and the J gene end by 8 bases; junction bases not matched to a gene: 8. Written as DNA, the CDR3 is TGTGCCAGCAGTTTTACCAGCGGGAGGGCCGGTACGCAGTATTTT. This sequence encodes CASSFTSGRAGTQYF.

The chain uses TRBV11-2 and TRBJ2-3, with a weak D call TRBD2 (6 bases). CDR3 size: 14 residues. Germline CDR1 is SGHAT and CDR2 is FQNNGV. Trimming left V 7 bases short and J 5 bases short, with 16 bases between. The CDR3: CASIGSGWEDTQYF. As DNA, the CDR3 is TGTGCCAGCATCGGAAGCGGGTGGGAAGATACGCAGTATTTT.

V is TRBV7-2 and J is TRBJ1-5; D remains unclear. CDR1 SGHTA and CDR2 FQGNSA come from the germline V gene. The CDR3 totals 15 residues. V was trimmed by 5 bases and J by 2 bases, leaving 13 bases between them. CDR3 region: CASSPTRSGNQPQHF. In DNA, the CDR3 is TGTGCCAGCAGCCCGACTCGTTCAGGCAATCAGCCCCAGCATTTT.